This T cell receptor (beta chain) derives from a study of T-cell reconstitution after alpha-beta-depleted transplantation in children (dated by TCRdb to about 2016). About the study as a whole: Using TCR repertoire profiling, the study quantitatively followed how T-cell immune reconstitution unfolded in children after TCRalphabeta/CD19-depleted allogeneic hematopoietic cell transplantation.

The library was prepared using PCR. Sequencing relied on an Illumina HiSeq 2500. Molecular barcoding was employed in the preparation of TCR libraries, with unique molecular identifiers being used to normalize TCRbeta repertoire quantification. TCRdb itself trimmed the public reads at Q25 with fastp, ran MiXCR and retained productive beta chains. One record per CDR3 amino acid sequence lists the most common genes and DNA. Across this sample there are approximately 250,000 distinct CDR3 sequences, with over 9.5% seen only once. The ten largest clones capture about 5.4% of the sample. V loses 0 bases of germline sequence and J loses 2 bases, and the interval between the two ends is 8 bases. The CDR3 holds 14 amino acids from the cysteine to the phenylalanine. Of all the DNA, just the CDR3 is kept, 42 bases in frame from base 1. The germline V gene (reference sequence) specifies GTSNPN as CDR1 and SVGIG as CDR2.

To note about this clonotype: Its antigen remains unidentified. Per-nucleotide qualities are absent, and no much larger clonotype sits a single base away.

The sample here was PBMCs from the stem cell graft donor, taken from the stem cell graft. The V and J segments used are TRBV30 and TRBJ1-5; too little of a D gene remains to name it. The receptor was derived from a human donor who donated a stem cell graft to a child with SCID. In nucleotides, the sequence is TGTGCCTGGAGTGTACAGTCGGGCAATCAGCCCCAGCATTTT. It specifies CAWSVQSGNQPQHF.